This TCR beta chain was obtained from a study of OX40 agonist ivuxolimab in advanced cancers. About the research overall: The patients' treatment was ivuxolimab, an agonistic anti-OX40 (CD134) antibody. The dose-escalation cohort had hepatocellular carcinoma, melanoma, renal cell or head and neck cancer. General study results and limits: With doses of 0.1 to 3.0 mg/kg, CD4+ and CD8+ blood T cells had undergone clonal expansion by week 6. Normalized T-cell clonal expansion was also low in a subset of nonresponders.

Note on this clone: The target antigen is unknown.

TCRdb's table, derived via immunoSEQ multiplex PCR, lists solely in-frame clones and lacks some. The repertoire holds 20,000 to 30,000 clones, with about 83% as singletons. The CDR3 consists of 17 residues. CDR1 is SGHVS, CDR2 FQNEAQ, per germline. V dropped 5 bases and J dropped 0; count of bases not matched to a gene: 9. This material consisted of CD4+ or CD8+ T cells sorted from blood, taken in a trial of the OX40 agonist ivuxolimab. V gene TRBV7-8 combines with J gene TRBJ1-4; 7 positions match TRBD1. The origin of this receptor is an adult with an advanced solid tumor such as melanoma, head and neck, liver or kidney cancer. The CDR3 DNA sequence: TGTGCCAGCAGCGCGGGACAGATCTCCGCAACTAATGAAAAACTGTTTTTT. This sequence encodes CASSAGQISATNEKLFF.